The clone carrying this T cell receptor beta chain was detected once. TCRdb processed the RT-PCR reads anew with MiXCR; each CDR3 protein has one entry. The sample carries roughly 540,000 distinct CDR3 sequences, less than 25% recorded once. This sample was taken from a study of response to subunit inactivated influenza vaccine. Germline V lookup: CDR1 MNHEY, CDR2 SVGAGI. With 4 bases removed from V and 1 base from J, the gap between germline ends came to 10 bases. The CDR3 extends over 14 amino acids. This same sample was also taken into another study, of T cells expressing NK-cell markers. That source reports: UMIs were included in TCR beta cDNA generated by 5'RACE template switching. The CD3+CD56-NKG2C+ fraction of several donors was likewise dominated by these clonotypes.

The source of this sequence is a man aged 45-65 years who received an inactivated influenza vaccine. J is TRBJ1-1 and V is TRBV6-5, with a weak D call TRBD1 (5 bases). Specimen: CD4+ T cells sorted from PBMCs, collected roughly 12 days after vaccination. CDR3 sequence: CASSSGGWNTEAFF. The DNA of the CDR3 is TGTGCCAGCAGTTCGGGGGGTTGGAACACTGAAGCTTTCTTT.